The 29 T cell receptor beta chains presented below share a single source sample, sequenced in a study of blood T cell repertoires in COVID-19. The method was immunoSEQ multiplex PCR; TCRdb's version includes in-frame clones alone and lacks a portion of them. Of under 250,000 clones in the sample, 80% were seen once. Material: peripheral blood. The receptors shown here come from a woman aged 65 to 85 with acute or convalescent COVID-19.

In the case of this clone: Other DNA sequences of this sample code for an identical CDR3. The chain carries TRBV5-1 and TRBJ2-1; D is possibly TRBD2 (7 bases). Germline V gene data show CDR1 as SGHRS and CDR2 as YFSETQ. Trimming removed 0 bases from V and 2 bases from J, with 9 bases in between. The CDR3 is 15 residues long. The CDR3 sequence: CASSLEGGPYNEQFF. In DNA, the CDR3 is TGCGCCAGCAGCTTGGAGGGGGGGCCCTACAATGAGCAGTTCTTC.

This rearrangement joins TRBV12-3 or TRBV12-4 to TRBJ2-7; 10 bases are a match to TRBD1. CDR3 length: 13 residues. The trim removed 5 bases at V and 7 bases at J, leaving 5 bases unmatched. The CDR3 DNA sequence: TGTGCCAGCAGTCGACAGGGGGCTGGTGAGCAGTACTTC. This encodes CASSRQGAGEQYF.

The V gene is TRBV12-3 or TRBV12-4, the J gene TRBJ2-7; a possible D gene is TRBD1 (6 bases). Trimming removed 6 bases from V and 1 base from J, with 10 bases in between. The CDR3 extends over 13 amino acids. CDR3 region: CASRVTGSYEQYF. Written as DNA, the CDR3 is TGTGCCAGCAGAGTGACAGGATCCTACGAGCAGTACTTC.

V is TRBV5-5 and J is TRBJ1-4, with D unresolved. This CDR3 spans 12 amino acids. Germline assignment: CDR1 SGHKS and CDR2 YYEKEE (reference sequence). V dropped 0 bases and J dropped 12 bases, with 9 bases sitting between them. The CDR3 region is CASSLVEEELFF. The CDR3 DNA reads TGTGCCAGCAGCTTGGTTGAGGAGGAACTGTTTTTT.

CDR3 region: CASSGDRGDTGELFF. The DNA for the CDR3 is TGTGCCAGCAGCGGGGACAGGGGTGACACCGGGGAGCTGTTTTTT. The chain has TRBV9 and TRBJ2-2; TRBD1 aligns across 10 bases. V gave up 3 bases and J gave up 3 bases; unmatched junction bases: 2. The CDR3 extends over 15 amino acids. Germline V gene sequence: CDR1 SGDLS, CDR2 YYNGEE.

The V gene is TRBV29-1, the J gene TRBJ1-1, with TRBD1 matching over 7 bases. The CDR3 loop spans 12 amino acids. Germline values: CDR1 SQVTM, CDR2 ANQGSEA. The CDR3 nucleotides are TGCAGTGTAACAGGGGCGGGGACTGAAGCTTTCTTT. Protein product: CSVTGAGTEAFF.

This sequence joins TRBV28 and TRBJ1-2; 7 bases line up with TRBD1. The CDR3 contains 14 residues. J lost 4 bases, V lost 6 bases, and 8 bases had no gene match. Germline V gene sequence: CDR1 MDHEN, CDR2 SYDVKM. The CDR3 nucleotides read TGTGCCAGCAGGGCAGTCGACAGGGCCTATGGCTACACCTTC. Amino acid sequence: CASRAVDRAYGYTF.

CDR3 nucleotides: TGTGCCAGCAGCGTAGGTGTCAGTCCCAACTATGGCTACACCTTC. Translation gives CASSVGVSPNYGYTF. This chain connects TRBV9 to TRBJ1-2, with D unclear. Germline CDR1 is SGDLS and CDR2 is YYNGEE. CDR3 length: 15 amino acids. Trimming left V 0 bases short and J 2 bases short, with 11 bases between.

This clone was seen only once. Within the sample, other DNA sequences also encode this same CDR3. This rearrangement joins TRBV5-1 to TRBJ1-3, with D perhaps matching TRBD1 (5 bases). Per the germline V gene, CDR1 is SGHRS and CDR2 is YFSETQ. The germline V and J ends were trimmed by 0 bases and 0 bases, with 7 bases remaining between them. The CDR3 covers 15 residues. The CDR3 region has the DNA TGCGCCAGCAGCTTGGACAGGTCCTCTGGAAACACCATATATTTT. Translation gives CASSLDRSSGNTIYF.

The chain is built from TRBV27 and TRBJ1-6, with D maybe TRBD1 (5 bases). V was pared by 6 bases and J by 11 bases, with 23 bases between. The CDR3 sequence is 16 residues long. Germline assignment: CDR1 MNHEY and CDR2 SMNVEV (reference sequence). CDR3 sequence: CASSPSRTGGNPPLHF. The CDR3 DNA follows: TGTGCCAGCAGCCCCTCCCGGACCGGGGGGAATCCACCCCTCCACTTT.

The chain combines TRBV2 with TRBJ2-1; 12 nucleotides align to TRBD2. The CDR3 has 13 amino acids. The V and J ends lost 4 bases and 10 bases, in that order; junction bases with no gene match: 2. Germline assignment: CDR1 SNHLY and CDR2 FYNNEI. CDR3 sequence: CASSVLAGGEQFF. The CDR3, as DNA: TGTGCCAGCAGTGTACTAGCGGGAGGAGAGCAGTTCTTC.

The chain has TRBV3-1 (or the pseudogene TRBV3-2) and TRBJ2-5; no clear D gene. The CDR3 sequence is 14 residues long. Germline V gene data show CDR1 as LGHDT and CDR2 as YNNKEL (reference sequence). Trimming stripped 3 bases from V and 5 bases from J, with 13 bases between. The CDR3 sequence: CASSHTNSGETQYF. CDR3 DNA: TGTGCCAGCAGCCATACCAACTCGGGTGAGACCCAGTACTTC.

This clone has only one observation. The CDR3 nucleotides read TGTGCCACCAGACCGGGACTAGAGGATGCCAGTAAGCAGTTCTTC. This sequence encodes CATRPGLEDASKQFF. V gene TRBV2 combines with J gene TRBJ2-1, with TRBD2 identical over 8 bases. J gave up 11 bases and V 10 bases, and 19 bases lay outside the gene matches. Germline CDR1 and CDR2: SNHLY and FYNNEI. This CDR3 is built from 15 residues.

The CDR3, as DNA: TGTGCCACCAGTGACTCGGGACAGGGGTCCAACTATGGCTACACCTTC. It translates to CATSDSGQGSNYGYTF. This rearrangement joins TRBV24-1 to TRBJ1-2, with 10 bases lining up with TRBD1. The CDR3 runs to 16 residues. The V and J ends lost 4 bases and 2 bases, in that order; junction bases with no gene match: 6. Germline-derived CDR1 and CDR2 are KGHDR and SFDVKD.

The chain recombines TRBV6-5 with TRBJ1-3, with D possibly matching TRBD1 (6 bases). Looked up from germline, CDR1 is MNHEY and CDR2 is SVGAGI. CDR3 length: 14 residues. V was shortened by 5 bases and J by 2 bases, with 10 bases between the two germline ends. The CDR3 DNA sequence: TGTGCCAGCAGTCCGACAGGAACTGGAAACACCATATATTTT. Its protein product is CASSPTGTGNTIYF.

This clone was found once. This chain joins TRBV11-3 and TRBJ2-1, with 10 bases lining up with TRBD2. V dropped 2 bases and J dropped 5; count of bases not matched to a gene: 3. The length of the CDR3 is 15 residues. Germline-derived CDR1 and CDR2 are SGHNT and YENEEA. The CDR3 is CASSLTSGRDNEQFF. The CDR3 DNA reads as TGTGCCAGCAGCTTAACAAGCGGGAGGGACAATGAGCAGTTCTTC.

The chain is built from TRBV5-1 and TRBJ2-7, with 9 bases matching TRBD1. Germline CDR1 reads SGHRS; CDR2 reads YFSETQ. This CDR3 region has 15 residues. The J segment lost 6 bases and the V segment lost 4 bases, leaving 11 bases of the junction unmatched. The CDR3 loop reads CASSRSRDRAGEQYF. CDR3 coding DNA: TGCGCCAGCAGCCGGTCCCGGGACAGGGCAGGCGAGCAGTACTTC.

The chain uses TRBV4-2 and TRBJ2-7, with 10 bases lining up with TRBD2. CDR3 length: 16 amino acids. Germline trimming cut 1 base from V and 2 bases from J; bases unmatched to any gene: 5. Per the germline V gene, CDR1 is LGHNA and CDR2 is YNFKEQ. The CDR3 protein is CASSQADLAGAYEQYF. The CDR3 DNA sequence: TGTGCCAGCAGCCAAGCAGACCTAGCGGGAGCCTACGAGCAGTACTTC.

V usage is TRBV24-1 and J usage is TRBJ2-1, with a tentative D call TRBD1 (6 bases). Germline V gene sequence: CDR1 KGHDR, CDR2 SFDVKD. CDR3 length: 13 residues. V lost 3 bases, J lost 8 bases, and 10 bases lay in between. CDR3 residues: CATSDGQIYEQFF. CDR3 nucleotide sequence: TGTGCCACCAGTGATGGACAGATCTATGAGCAGTTCTTC.

V and J are TRBV18 and TRBJ1-1; TRBD1 matches at 7 bases. Trimming cost V 0 bases and J 0 bases; bases outside gene matches: 1. This CDR3 has 15 amino acids. CDR1 and CDR2 from the germline V gene are KGHSH and LQKENI. CDR3 protein: CASSPPGQMNTEAFF. In DNA, the CDR3 is TGTGCCAGCTCACCACCGGGACAGATGAACACTGAAGCTTTCTTT.

V is TRBV19 and J is TRBJ1-3; 8 bases agree with TRBD1. Germline CDR1 and CDR2: LNHDA and SQIVND (reference sequence). Germline trimming cut 8 bases from V and 0 bases from J; bases unmatched to any gene: 3. This CDR3 is built from 14 residues. The CDR3 loop reads CASQGASSGNTIYF. Written as DNA, the CDR3 is TGTGCCAGTCAGGGGGCGAGCTCTGGAAACACCATATATTTT.

Worth noting for this clone: One junction end disagrees with the germline gene, perhaps due to a read error. The chain carries TRBV11-2 and TRBJ1-2, with a possible D match to TRBD1 (6 bases). Germline CDR1 reads SGHAT; CDR2 reads FQNNGV. The CDR3 loop spans 18 amino acids. CDR3 sequence: CASSLVRGGPTSNYGHTF. The CDR3 bases are TGTGCCAGCAGCTTAGTCCGGGGGGGGCCGACCTCGAACTATGGCCACACCTTC.

The V call is TRBV30, the J call TRBJ1-1, with 9 bases fitting TRBD1. V lost 4 bases to trimming and J lost 4 bases; unmatched junction nucleotides: 13. Germline CDR1 and CDR2: GTSNPN and SVGIG (reference sequence). The CDR3 extends over 16 amino acids. CDR3 DNA sequence: TGTGCCTGGAAGAGGACAGGGGCCGGGATGGGCACTGAAGCTTTCTTT. Translated, it gives CAWKRTGAGMGTEAFF.

Only a few counts were recorded for this clone. The gene calls are TRBV2 and TRBJ1-1, with TRBD1 matching 7 bases. Trimming at V came to 4 bases and at J to 6 bases, leaving 8 bases not matched to a gene. The V gene's germline CDR1 is SNHLY and CDR2 FYNNEI. The CDR3 sequence is 14 residues long. CDR3 in DNA: TGTGCCAGCAGTGCAAGACAGGGATACTCTGAAGCTTTCTTT. As protein: CASSARQGYSEAFF. The full variable domain, its missing parts supplied by reference TRBV2 and TRBJ1-1, is EPEVTQTPSHQVTQMGQEVILRCVPISNHLYFYWYRQILGQKVEFLVSFYNNEISEKSEIFDDQFSVERPDGSNFTLKIRSTKLEDSAMYFCASSARQGYSEAFFGQGTRLTVV.

On this clone: A read error may account for a junction end that differs from germline. The J gene is TRBJ1-1, the V gene TRBV29-1, with D unresolved. The CDR3 is 8 residues long. The germline V gene encodes CDR1 SQVTM and CDR2 ANQGSEA. Here the CDR3 DNA reads TGCAGCGTTGATGGACTGCCTTTT. Protein sequence: CSVDGLPF. Full variable domain (outside the CDR3, taken from reference TRBV29-1 and TRBJ1-1): SAVISQKPSRDICQRGTSLTIQCQVDSQVTMMFWYRQQPGQSLTLIATANQGSEATYESGFVIDKFPISRPNLTFSTLTVSNMSPEDSSIYLCSVDGLPFGQGTRLTVV.

This sequence joins TRBV5-1 and TRBJ2-7, with 7 bases aligning to TRBD2. This CDR3 has 14 residues. The J segment lost 6 bases and the V segment lost 4 bases, leaving 10 bases of the junction unmatched. The germline V gene encodes CDR1 SGHRS and CDR2 YFSETQ. The CDR3 here is CASSVQREAGEQYF. The CDR3 DNA is TGCGCCAGCAGCGTTCAGCGGGAAGCAGGCGAGCAGTACTTC. The entire variable domain, with the rest obtained from reference TRBV5-1 and TRBJ2-7, is as follows: KAGVTQTPRYLIKTRGQQVTLSCSPISGHRSVSWYQQTPGQGLQFLFEYFSETQRNKGNFPGRFSGRQFSNSRSEMNVSTLELGDSALYLCASSVQREAGEQYFGPGTRLTVT.

J is TRBJ1-2 and V is TRBV10-3, with 11 bases that match TRBD1. The CDR3 is 14 residues long. V trimming: 6 bases; J trimming: 3 bases; junction bases outside the gene matches: 3. Looked up from germline, CDR1 is ENHRY and CDR2 is SYGVKD. CDR3 DNA sequence: TGTGCCATCAGGGGGACAGGGGGGGACTATGGCTACACCTTC. Residues: CAIRGTGGDYGYTF.

This clone was detected only a few times. CDR3 nucleotides: TGTGCCAGCAGTTGGACGGGGAATGAAAAACTGTTTTTT. Protein: CASSWTGNEKLFF. The rearrangement joins TRBV6-5 to TRBJ1-4; D is unresolved. V was clipped by 4 bases and J by 5 bases, with 8 bases between them. The germline gives CDR1 MNHEY, CDR2 SVGAGI. The CDR3 consists of 13 residues.

This clone was found once. The chain uses TRBV30 and TRBJ1-4; 9 bases line up with TRBD1. The V and J ends lost 3 bases and 7 bases, in that order; junction bases with no gene match: 6. Per germline, CDR1 GTSNPN and CDR2 SVGIG (reference sequence). This CDR3 is built from 14 residues. The CDR3 sequence is CAWRGDRGVEKLFF. In DNA form, the CDR3 reads TGTGCCTGGAGGGGAGACAGGGGGGTTGAAAAACTGTTTTTT.